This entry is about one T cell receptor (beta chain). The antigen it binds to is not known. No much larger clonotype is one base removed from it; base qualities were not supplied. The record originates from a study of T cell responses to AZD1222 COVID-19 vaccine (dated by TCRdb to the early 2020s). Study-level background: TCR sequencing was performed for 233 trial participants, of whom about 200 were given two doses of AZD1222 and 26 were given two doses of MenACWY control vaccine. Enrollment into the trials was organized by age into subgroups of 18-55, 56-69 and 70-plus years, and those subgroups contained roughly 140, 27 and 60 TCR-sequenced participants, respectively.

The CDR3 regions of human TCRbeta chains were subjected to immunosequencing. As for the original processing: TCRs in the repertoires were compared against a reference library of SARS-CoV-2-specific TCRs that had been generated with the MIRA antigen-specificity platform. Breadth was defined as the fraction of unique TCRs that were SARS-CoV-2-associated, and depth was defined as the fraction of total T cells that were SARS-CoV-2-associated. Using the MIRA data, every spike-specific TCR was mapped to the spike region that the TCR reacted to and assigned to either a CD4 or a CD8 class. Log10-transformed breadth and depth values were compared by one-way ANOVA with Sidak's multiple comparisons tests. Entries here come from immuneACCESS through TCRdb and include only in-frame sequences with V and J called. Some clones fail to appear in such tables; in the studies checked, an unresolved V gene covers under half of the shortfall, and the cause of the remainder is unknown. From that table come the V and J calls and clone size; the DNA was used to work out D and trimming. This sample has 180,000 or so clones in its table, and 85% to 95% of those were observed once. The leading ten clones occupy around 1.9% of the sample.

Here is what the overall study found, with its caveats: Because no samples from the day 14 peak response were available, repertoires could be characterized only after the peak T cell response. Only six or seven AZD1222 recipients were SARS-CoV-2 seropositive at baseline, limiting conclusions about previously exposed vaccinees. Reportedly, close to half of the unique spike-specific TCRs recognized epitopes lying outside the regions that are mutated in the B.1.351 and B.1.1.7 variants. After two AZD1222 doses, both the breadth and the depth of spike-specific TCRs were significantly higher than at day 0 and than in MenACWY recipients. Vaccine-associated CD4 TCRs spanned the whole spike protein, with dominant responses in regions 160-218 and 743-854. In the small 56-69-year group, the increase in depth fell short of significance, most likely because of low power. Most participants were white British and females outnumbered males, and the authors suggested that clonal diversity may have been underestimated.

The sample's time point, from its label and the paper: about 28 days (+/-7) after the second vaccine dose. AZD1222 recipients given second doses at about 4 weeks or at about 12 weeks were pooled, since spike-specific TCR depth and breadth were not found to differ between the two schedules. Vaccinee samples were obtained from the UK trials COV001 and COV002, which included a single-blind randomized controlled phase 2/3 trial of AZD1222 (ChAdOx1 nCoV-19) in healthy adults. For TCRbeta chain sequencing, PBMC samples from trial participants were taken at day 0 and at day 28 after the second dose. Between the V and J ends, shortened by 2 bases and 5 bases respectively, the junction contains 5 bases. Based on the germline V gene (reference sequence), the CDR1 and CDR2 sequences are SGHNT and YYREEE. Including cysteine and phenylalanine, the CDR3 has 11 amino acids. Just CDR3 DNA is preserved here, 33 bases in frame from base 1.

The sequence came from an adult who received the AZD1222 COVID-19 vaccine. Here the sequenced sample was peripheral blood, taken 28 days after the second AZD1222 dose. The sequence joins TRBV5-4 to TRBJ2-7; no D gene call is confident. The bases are TGTGCCAGCAGCTTTGGTAACGAGCAGTACTTC. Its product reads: CASSFGNEQYF.